This TCR beta chain originates from a study of T-cell memory formation after mild COVID-19. Study-wide results and limits: The finding that pre-infection memory included some responding clones suggested that cross-reactive memory joined. The study found balanced CD4/CD8 in clones contracting day 15 to 85 and a CD4+ lean in later expanders. SARS-CoV-2 specificity of second-wave clones peaking day 37 was unconfirmed.

On this clonotype itself: Its antigen is undetermined.

TCRdb reprocessed the 5' RACE reads with MiXCR, giving one entry per CDR3 protein. The sample includes about 400,000 distinct CDR3 sequences, 23% of them seen just once. This CDR3 region has 17 residues. Per germline, CDR1 LGHDT and CDR2 YNNKEL (reference sequence). V lost 1 base to trimming and J lost 3 bases; unmatched junction nucleotides: 6. The sequence was collected from an adult woman who had mild COVID-19 (a few samples of this study predate the infection). Cell type and time point are not known. Sequenced material: PBMCs or a T cell subset sorted from them (not recorded which). The chain recombines TRBV3-1 with TRBJ2-2; 9 bases line up with TRBD2. CDR3 region: CASSQGWERGDTGELFF. As DNA, the CDR3 is TGTGCCAGCAGCCAAGGCTGGGAGCGGGGGGACACCGGGGAGCTGTTTTTT.